Presented here are 26 T cell receptor beta chains from one specimen sequenced in a study of early T cells in non-severe SARS-CoV-2 infection. TCRdb ran MiXCR on the 5' RACE reads and lists one entry per CDR3 protein. Among tens of thousands of distinct CDR3 sequences listed, roughly 4.8% were seen once. Source material: whole blood. Every receptor here comes from an adult who was a healthcare worker with PCR-confirmed SARS-CoV-2 infection or an uninfected control (not recorded which).

This clonotype came up many times. The chain links TRBV7-2 to TRBJ1-6; TRBD1 aligns across 7 bases. Germline assignment: CDR1 SGHTA and CDR2 FQGNSA. J was trimmed by 5 bases and V by 7 bases; bases with no gene match: 8. The CDR3 runs to 15 residues. The CDR3 region is CASTYPDRDNSPLHF. CDR3 sequence (DNA): TGTGCCAGCACCTACCCCGACAGGGATAATTCACCCCTCCACTTT.

This clonotype was recorded at least ten times. The J gene is TRBJ1-2, the V gene TRBV2, with TRBD1 matching over 7 bases. V gave up 7 bases and J gave up 7 bases; unmatched junction bases: 12. The CDR3 has 14 residues. Germline assignment: CDR1 SNHLY and CDR2 FYNNEI. The CDR3 nucleotides are TGTGCCAGCAAGATGGAATCAGGGGGTCTTGGCTACACCTTC. The encoded protein is CASKMESGGLGYTF.

This clonotype was picked up many times. The chain uses TRBV20-1 and TRBJ2-2; the match to TRBD1 covers 9 bases. CDR3 length: 14 residues. In germline, CDR1 is DFQATT, CDR2 SNEGSKA (reference sequence). The trim removed 6 bases at V and 4 bases at J, leaving 6 bases unmatched. The DNA for the CDR3 is TGCAGTGCCCGTGGACAGGGGTCCACCGGGGAGCTGTTTTTT. Translating it yields CSARGQGSTGELFF.

This clonotype was found a few times. The V call is TRBV29-1, the J call TRBJ2-1; D ambiguous. The CDR3 extends over 14 amino acids. Per germline, CDR1 SQVTM and CDR2 ANQGSEA. Trimming stripped 7 bases from V and 0 bases from J, with 13 bases between. The chain's CDR3 is CSAVPSSSYNEQFF. The CDR3 DNA reads as TGCAGCGCCGTTCCCTCTAGCTCCTACAATGAGCAGTTCTTC.

This clonotype has more than one count but fewer than ten. The V gene is TRBV20-1, the J gene TRBJ2-4; 13 bases are shared with TRBD2. Germline trimming cut 6 bases from V and 7 bases from J; bases unmatched to any gene: 12. Germline loops: CDR1 DFQATT, CDR2 SNEGSKA (reference sequence). The CDR3 spans 16 residues. DNA of the CDR3: TGCAGTGCGGGACTTCGGACTAGCGGGAGTGGGAACATTCAGTACTTC. It is translated as CSAGLRTSGSGNIQYF.

At least ten counts were recorded for this clonotype. J is TRBJ2-1 and V is TRBV5-1, with D unclear. The ends were cut back, 2 bases at V and 5 bases at J, with 8 bases in the middle. Germline CDR1 and CDR2: SGHRS and YFSETQ. The CDR3 extends over 13 amino acids. The CDR3 sequence: CASSFHRNNEQFF. The CDR3 nucleotides read TGCGCCAGCAGCTTTCACAGAAACAATGAGCAGTTCTTC.

This rearrangement joins TRBV27 to TRBJ2-3; no clear D gene. The germline V gene has CDR1 MNHEY and CDR2 SMNVEV (reference sequence). CDR3 length equals 14 residues. V lost 5 bases and J 5 bases, leaving 14 bases between the germline ends. DNA of the CDR3: TGTGCCAGCAGTCCTTCATACACTAAAGATACGCAGTATTTT. This translates into CASSPSYTKDTQYF.

This clonotype was found many times. The rearrangement joins TRBV28 to TRBJ1-6; perhaps TRBD1 as D (5 bases). Looked up from germline, CDR1 is MDHEN and CDR2 is SYDVKM. The CDR3 sequence is 16 residues long. V lost 5 bases, J lost 4 bases, and 15 bases lay in between. The CDR3 DNA is TGTGCCAGCAGTAGTACAGCGAAGGGGTATAATTCACCCCTCCACTTT. It encodes CASSSTAKGYNSPLHF.

In this sample, this clonotype turned up many times. The rearrangement links TRBV4-1 to TRBJ2-7; tentatively, D is TRBD1 or TRBD2 (5 bases each). The CDR3 spans 15 residues. The V gene's germline CDR1 is MGHRA and CDR2 YSYEKL. V gave up 0 bases and J gave up 4 bases, with 13 bases separating them. The CDR3 here is CASSQDQAGTYEQYF. CDR3 bases: TGCGCCAGCAGCCAAGATCAAGCAGGGACGTACGAGCAGTACTTC.

This clonotype was observed a few times. The V gene is TRBV27, the J gene TRBJ2-3; 12 nucleotides agree with TRBD2. This CDR3 is built from 16 residues. Germline CDR1 and CDR2: MNHEY and SMNVEV (reference sequence). V lost 7 bases and J lost 4; bases outside the gene matches: 9. CDR3 amino acids: CASILSLAGGSDTQYF. In nucleotides, the CDR3 is TGTGCCAGCATTCTTTCACTAGCGGGGGGTTCAGATACGCAGTATTTT.

This clonotype was seen a handful of times. The chain is built from TRBV5-1 and TRBJ1-5; 8 bases line up with TRBD1. Germline lookup yields CDR1 SGHRS and CDR2 YFSETQ. This CDR3 is built from 16 residues. V shed 4 bases, J shed 4 bases, and the junction held 10 bases outside the gene matches. The CDR3: CASSETGAGQNQPQHF. The CDR3 DNA is TGCGCCAGCAGCGAGACAGGGGCCGGACAAAATCAGCCCCAGCATTTT.

This clonotype was seen a handful of times. V gene TRBV6-1 combines with J gene TRBJ2-5, with TRBD1 matching over 7 bases. CDR3 size: 14 residues. CDR1 and CDR2 (germline): MNHNS, SASEGT. V shed 5 bases and J 1 base; nucleotides not matched to a gene: 4. The DNA of the CDR3 is TGTGCCAGCAGTCGGGGACAGTCCCAAGAGACCCAGTACTTC. Its protein product is CASSRGQSQETQYF.

Ten or more counts support this clonotype. The chain couples TRBV28 to TRBJ2-4; D not resolved. Germline V gene lookup returns CDR1 MDHEN and CDR2 SYDVKM. The CDR3 has 11 amino acids. V dropped 6 bases and J dropped 9 bases, with 9 bases sitting between them. This CDR3 reads CASRYQSIQYF. The CDR3 DNA follows: TGTGCCAGCAGGTATCAGAGCATTCAGTACTTC.

This clonotype showed up just once. It may be a read error: a sequence one base away is much more abundant. Likely a read error: the CDR3 ends without its conserved phenylalanine or tryptophan. CDR3 region: CASSDVREIEKLFL. The DNA for the CDR3 is TGTGCCAGCAGTGACGTACGGGAAATCGAAAAACTGTTTTTA. The chain combines TRBV6-1 with TRBJ1-4; D remains ambiguous. Germline loops: CDR1 MNHNS, CDR2 SASEGT. The CDR3 is 14 amino acids. V lost 3 bases to trimming and J lost 8 bases, with 13 bases between them.

The chain uses TRBV27 and TRBJ2-3, with D unresolved. V lost 5 bases to trimming and J lost 0 bases, with 9 bases between them. CDR1 is MNHEY and CDR2 is SMNVEV in the germline V gene (reference sequence). This CDR3 has 14 residues. In DNA, the CDR3 is TGTGCCAGCAGTATCAAAATTAGCACAGATACGCAGTATTTT. Its translation is CASSIKISTDTQYF.

To note about this clonotype: A clone one base away is much larger, so this may be a read error. The chain carries TRBV14 and TRBJ2-3; D unclear. Germline V gives CDR1 SGHDN, CDR2 FVKESK. CDR3 length: 19 amino acids. CDR3 in amino acids: CDSSQDLRNPHTSTDTQYF. CDR3 in DNA: TGTGACAGCAGCCAAGATCTGAGAAACCCCCACACGAGCACAGATACGCAGTATTTT.

Worth noting for this clonotype: This may be a read error: a much more frequent sequence differs by one nucleotide. The chain employs TRBV28 and TRBJ2-7; TRBD1 agrees at 8 bases. The CDR3 runs 14 residues. J was trimmed by 8 bases and V by 6 bases; bases with no gene match: 12. Germline assignment: CDR1 MDHEN and CDR2 SYDVKM. The CDR3 DNA reads TGTGCCAGCAGATTAAACAAGCCAGGGGGCAAGCAGTACTTC. Its protein product is CASRLNKPGGKQYF.

This clonotype was found many times. The chain has TRBV24-1 and TRBJ2-5, with D uncertain. Germline V gene data show CDR1 as KGHDR and CDR2 as SFDVKD. Trimming pared 4 bases from V and 1 base from J, leaving 6 bases between. This CDR3 region has 13 residues. This chain's CDR3 is CATSDGFQETQYF. CDR3 DNA: TGTGCCACCAGTGACGGCTTCCAAGAGACCCAGTACTTC.

This clonotype appeared many times. This chain uses TRBV2 with TRBJ2-5; D might be TRBD1 or TRBD2, each matching 6 bases. CDR1 is SNHLY, CDR2 FYNNEI, per germline. This CDR3 contains 13 residues. V lost 8 bases and J lost 2, with 12 bases in between. CDR3 nucleotide sequence: TGTGCCAGCGGGGGGCCCCTTCAAGAGACCCAGTACTTC. Protein: CASGGPLQETQYF.

The CDR3 region is CASSLGTSGRGEQFF. CDR3 nucleotides: TGTGCCAGCAGCTTAGGGACTAGCGGGAGGGGTGAGCAGTTCTTC. V and J are TRBV11-2 and TRBJ2-1, with TRBD2 matching over 15 bases. From germline, CDR1 is SGHAT and CDR2 FQNNGV. The CDR3 is made up of 15 amino acids. With 1 base clipped from V and 9 bases from J, the junction kept 1 base outside the gene matches.

This clonotype was picked up many times. In nucleotides, the CDR3 is TGTGCCAGCTCCGGGACAGAGGCCTACGAGCAGTACTTC. The encoded protein is CASSGTEAYEQYF. The genes are TRBV6-6 and TRBJ2-7, with TRBD1 identical over 7 bases. The CDR3 has 13 amino acids. Germline CDR1 reads MNHNY; CDR2 reads SVGAGI (reference sequence). V shed 8 bases, J shed 2 bases, and the junction held 6 bases outside the gene matches.

Of note for this clonotype: A much larger clone lies a single base off, so this may be a read error. This sequence joins TRBV27 and TRBJ2-7, with D possibly being TRBD2 (5 bases). Germline CDR1 is MNHEY and CDR2 is SMNVEV (reference sequence). This CDR3 contains 14 residues. CDR3 nucleotides: TGTGCCAACAGTTTAGGGCGGGTTACCTACGAGCAGTACTTC. Its translation: CANSLGRVTYEQYF.

This clonotype was recorded at least ten times. The chain combines TRBV6-1 with TRBJ1-6; D gene unclear. The CDR3 has 14 amino acids. Germline lookup yields CDR1 MNHNS and CDR2 SASEGT. Between the trimmed V and J ends, which lost 4 bases and 6 bases, there was a span of 10 bases. The CDR3 loop reads CASSGEARNSPLHF. CDR3 sequence (DNA): TGTGCCAGCAGTGGGGAGGCGCGTAATTCACCCCTCCACTTT.

In its sample, this clonotype was seen a few times. The chain combines TRBV19 with TRBJ1-1; 7 nucleotides agree with TRBD1. Germline CDR1 LNHDA, CDR2 SQIVND (reference sequence). The junction had 3 bases not matched to a gene; V was cut back by 5 bases and J by 0 bases. The CDR3 covers 14 residues. CDR3 nucleotides: TGTGCCAGTAGTTCGACAGGGATGAACACTGAAGCTTTCTTT. Translated, it gives CASSSTGMNTEAFF.

There are many counts of this clonotype. This chain links TRBV3-1 with TRBJ2-1; 9 nucleotides align to TRBD2. The CDR3 covers 17 residues. V was pared by 4 bases and J by 9 bases, with 16 bases of the junction left unmatched. Per germline, CDR1 LGHDT and CDR2 YNNKEL (reference sequence). This CDR3 is CASSLLNRLADLSEQFF. The CDR3 coding sequence is TGTGCCAGCAGCCTATTAAACAGACTAGCGGATTTGAGTGAGCAGTTCTTC.

In its sample, this clonotype was seen many times. The chain combines TRBV11-3 with TRBJ2-1; D not certain. Germline CDR1 SGHNT, CDR2 YENEEA. Trimming left V 5 bases short and J 0 bases short, with 8 bases between. CDR3 length equals 14 residues. The CDR3 spells CASSPSPSYNEQFF. CDR3 nucleotides: TGTGCCAGCAGCCCCTCACCCTCCTACAATGAGCAGTTCTTC.